The rows below give T cell receptor beta chains drawn from one sample of a study of vaccination and CD4 T cells after COVID-19. Their target antigens are unknown. TCRdb analysed the PCR reads with MiXCR anew, one entry per CDR3 protein. The sample includes under 20,000 distinct CDR3 sequences, 52% of them seen just once. Here the sequenced sample was CD4+ T cells from blood, cultured in vitro, taken about 7 months after SARS-CoV-2 vaccination. The source is a human donor who had recovered from COVID-19. CDR3s leave out the opening cysteine and the closing phenylalanine or tryptophan. D genes are given only for firm matches.

V	J	D	CDR3
TRBV20-1	TRBJ1-1	NA	SAFLGTEAF
TRBV20-1	TRBJ1-1	NA	SVQGYTEAF
TRBV15	TRBJ1-1	NA	ATSSEPSTEAF
TRBV2	TRBJ1-1	TRBD1	ARHRGPNTEAF
TRBV29-1	TRBJ1-2	NA	SVPRGLQGPTLRWGYT
TRBV7-9	TRBJ1-1	NA	ASSFTPGTEAF
TRBV10-3	TRBJ1-2	NA	AISESGGPVNGYT
TRBV20-1	TRBJ1-3	NA	SASTAGNTIY
TRBV20-1	TRBJ2-1	TRBD2	SAQKGSGKGYNEQF
TRBV12-3/TRBV12-4	TRBJ2-1	NA	ASARHYNEQF
TRBV4-1	TRBJ1-5	NA	ASRPGLAGRNEQYFGPGNQPQH
TRBV7-8	TRBJ1-6	NA	ASSLGGAENSPLH
TRBV20-1	TRBJ1-6	TRBD1	SARAGTGGTYNSPLH
TRBV11-2	TRBJ2-7	NA	ASSEARGIGYEQY
TRBV5-5	TRBJ1-6	NA	ASSLVELLNSPLH
TRBV19	TRBJ2-1	TRBD1	ASSIQGDPYNEQF
TRBV6-5	TRBJ1-1	NA	ASSSPGAGDTEAF
TRBV12-3/TRBV12-4	TRBJ2-7	NA	ASSFTGYEQY
TRBV6-2/TRBV6-3	TRBJ1-1	NA	ASKRQSNTEAF
TRBV20-1	TRBJ2-3	NA	SATRVGDTQY
TRBV6-5	TRBJ1-5	NA	ASSYSNNQPQH
TRBV7-9	TRBJ1-2	NA	ASSLDRVARHYGYT
TRBV7-9	TRBJ2-3	NA	ASSLGSSTDTQY
TRBV20-1	TRBJ2-2	NA	SATGPNRNTGELF
TRBV15	TRBJ1-2	NA	ATSRGPGGLQGYT
TRBV20-1	TRBJ1-6	NA	SARDRGISNSPLH
TRBV20-1	TRBJ2-7	TRBD2	SARFAGEDEQY